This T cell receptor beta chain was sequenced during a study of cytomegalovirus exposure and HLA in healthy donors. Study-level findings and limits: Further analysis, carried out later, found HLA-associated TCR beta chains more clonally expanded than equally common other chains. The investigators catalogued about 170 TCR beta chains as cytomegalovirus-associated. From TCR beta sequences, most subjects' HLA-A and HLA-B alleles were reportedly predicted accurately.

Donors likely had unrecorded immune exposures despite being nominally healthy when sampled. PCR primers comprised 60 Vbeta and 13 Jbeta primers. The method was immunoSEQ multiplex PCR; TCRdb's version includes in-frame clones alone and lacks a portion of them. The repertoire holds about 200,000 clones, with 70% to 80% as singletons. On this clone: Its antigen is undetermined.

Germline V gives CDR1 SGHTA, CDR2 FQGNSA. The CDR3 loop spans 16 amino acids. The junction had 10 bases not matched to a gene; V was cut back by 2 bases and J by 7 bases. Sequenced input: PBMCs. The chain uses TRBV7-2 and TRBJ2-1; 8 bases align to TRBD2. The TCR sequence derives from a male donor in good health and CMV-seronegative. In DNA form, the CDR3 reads TGTGCCAGCAGCTTAATTCTAGCGGGTATGGGGAATGAGCAGTTCTTC. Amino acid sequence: CASSLILAGMGNEQFF.